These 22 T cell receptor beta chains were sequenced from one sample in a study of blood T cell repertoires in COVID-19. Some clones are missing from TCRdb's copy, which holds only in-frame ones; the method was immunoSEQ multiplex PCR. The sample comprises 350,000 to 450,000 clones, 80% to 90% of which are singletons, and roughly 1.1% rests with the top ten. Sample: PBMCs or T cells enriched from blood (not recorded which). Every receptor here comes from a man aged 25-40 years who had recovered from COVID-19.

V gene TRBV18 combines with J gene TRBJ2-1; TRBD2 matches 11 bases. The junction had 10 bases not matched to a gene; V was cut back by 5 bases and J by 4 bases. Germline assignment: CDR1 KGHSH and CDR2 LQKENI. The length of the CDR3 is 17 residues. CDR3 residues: CASSGLAGGGEYNEQFF. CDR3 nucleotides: TGTGCCAGCTCAGGCCTAGCGGGAGGCGGTGAGTACAATGAGCAGTTCTTC.

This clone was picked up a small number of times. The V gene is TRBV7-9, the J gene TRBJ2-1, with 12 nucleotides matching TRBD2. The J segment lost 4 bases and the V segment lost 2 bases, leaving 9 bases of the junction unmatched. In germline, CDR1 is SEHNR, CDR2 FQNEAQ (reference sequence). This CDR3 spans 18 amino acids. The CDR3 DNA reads TGTGCCAGCAGCTTAACTGTCCTCGGACTAGCGGGATACAATGAGCAGTTCTTC. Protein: CASSLTVLGLAGYNEQFF. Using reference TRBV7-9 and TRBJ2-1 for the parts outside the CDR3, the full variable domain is DTGVSQNPRHKITKRGQNVTFRCDPISEHNRLYWYRQTLGQGPEFLTYFQNEAQLEKSRLLSDRFSAERPKGSFSTLEIQRTEQGDSAMYLCASSLTVLGLAGYNEQFFGPGTRLTVL.

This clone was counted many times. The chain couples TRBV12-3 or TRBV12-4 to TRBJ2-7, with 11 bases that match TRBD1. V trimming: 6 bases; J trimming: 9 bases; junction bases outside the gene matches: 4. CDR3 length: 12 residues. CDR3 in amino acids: CASSPGTGGQYF. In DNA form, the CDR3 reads TGTGCCAGCAGCCCCGGGACAGGGGGGCAGTACTTC.

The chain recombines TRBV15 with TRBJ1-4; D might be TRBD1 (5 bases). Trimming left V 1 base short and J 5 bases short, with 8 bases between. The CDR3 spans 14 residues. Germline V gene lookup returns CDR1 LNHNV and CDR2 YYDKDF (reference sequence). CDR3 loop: CATSRGQQNEKLFF. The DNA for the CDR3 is TGTGCCACCAGCAGAGGACAGCAAAATGAAAAACTGTTTTTT.

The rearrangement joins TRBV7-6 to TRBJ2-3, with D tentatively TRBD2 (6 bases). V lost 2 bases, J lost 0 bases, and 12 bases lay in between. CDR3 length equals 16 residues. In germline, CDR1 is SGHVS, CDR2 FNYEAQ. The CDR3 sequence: CASSLYSSGSTDTQYF. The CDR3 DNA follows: TGTGCCAGCAGCTTATACTCCAGCGGGAGCACAGATACGCAGTATTTT.

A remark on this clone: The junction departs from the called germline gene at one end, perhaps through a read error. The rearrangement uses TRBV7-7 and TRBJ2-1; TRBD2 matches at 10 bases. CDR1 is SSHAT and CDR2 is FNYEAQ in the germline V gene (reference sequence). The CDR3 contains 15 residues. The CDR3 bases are TGTGCTAGCAGCCCCGGGACTAGCGACAACAATGAGCAGTTCTTC. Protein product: CASSPGTSDNNEQFF.

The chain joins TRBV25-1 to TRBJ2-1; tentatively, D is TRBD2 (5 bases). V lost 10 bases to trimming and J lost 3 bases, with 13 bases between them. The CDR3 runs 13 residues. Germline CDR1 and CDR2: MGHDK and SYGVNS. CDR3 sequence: CATRTPLYNEQFF. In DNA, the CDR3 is TGTGCCACCCGGACTCCCCTCTACAATGAGCAGTTCTTC.

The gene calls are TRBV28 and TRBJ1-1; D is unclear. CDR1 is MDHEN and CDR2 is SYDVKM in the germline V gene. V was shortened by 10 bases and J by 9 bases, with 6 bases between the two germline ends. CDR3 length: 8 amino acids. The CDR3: CATGKAFF. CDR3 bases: TGTGCCACAGGAAAAGCTTTCTTT.

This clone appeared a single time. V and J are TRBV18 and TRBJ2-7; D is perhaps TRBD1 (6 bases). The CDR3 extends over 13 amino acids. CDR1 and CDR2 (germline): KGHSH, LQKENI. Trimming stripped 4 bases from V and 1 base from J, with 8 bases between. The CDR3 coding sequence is TGTGCCAGCTCACTGGGGGCGTCCTACGAGCAGTACTTC. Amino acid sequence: CASSLGASYEQYF. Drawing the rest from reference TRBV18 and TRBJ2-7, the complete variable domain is NAGVMQNPRHLVRRRGQEARLRCSPMKGHSHVYWYRQLPEEGLKFMVYLQKENIIDESGMPKERFSAEFPKEGPSILRIQQVVRGDSAAYFCASSLGASYEQYFGPGTRLTVT.

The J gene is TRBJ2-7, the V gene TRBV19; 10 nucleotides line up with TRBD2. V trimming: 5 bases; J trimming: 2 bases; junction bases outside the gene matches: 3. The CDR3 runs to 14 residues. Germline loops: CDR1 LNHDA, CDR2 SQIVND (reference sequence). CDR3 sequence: CASSAGTSAYEQYF. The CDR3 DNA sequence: TGTGCCAGTAGTGCTGGGACTAGCGCCTACGAGCAGTACTTC.

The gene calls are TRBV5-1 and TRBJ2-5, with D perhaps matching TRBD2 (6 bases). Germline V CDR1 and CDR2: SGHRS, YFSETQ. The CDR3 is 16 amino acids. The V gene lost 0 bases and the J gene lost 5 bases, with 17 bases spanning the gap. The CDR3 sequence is CASSLVEAGFGETQYF. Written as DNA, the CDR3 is TGCGCCAGCAGCTTGGTAGAGGCGGGATTTGGTGAGACCCAGTACTTC. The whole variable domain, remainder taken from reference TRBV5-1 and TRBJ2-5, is KAGVTQTPRYLIKTRGQQVTLSCSPISGHRSVSWYQQTPGQGLQFLFEYFSETQRNKGNFPGRFSGRQFSNSRSEMNVSTLELGDSALYLCASSLVEAGFGETQYFGPGTRLLVL.

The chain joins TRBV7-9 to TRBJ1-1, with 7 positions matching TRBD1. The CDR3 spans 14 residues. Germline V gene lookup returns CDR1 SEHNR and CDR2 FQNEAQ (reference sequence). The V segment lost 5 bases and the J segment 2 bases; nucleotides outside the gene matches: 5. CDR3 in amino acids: CASSRQGPNTEAFF. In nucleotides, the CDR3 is TGTGCCAGCAGCCGACAGGGCCCAAACACTGAAGCTTTCTTT.

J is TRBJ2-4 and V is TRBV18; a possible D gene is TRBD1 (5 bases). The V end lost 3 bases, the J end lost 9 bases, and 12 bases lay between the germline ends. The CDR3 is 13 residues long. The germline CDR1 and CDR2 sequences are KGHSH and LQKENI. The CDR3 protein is CASSPPGFAIQYF. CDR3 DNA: TGTGCCAGCTCACCTCCAGGGTTCGCCATTCAGTACTTC.

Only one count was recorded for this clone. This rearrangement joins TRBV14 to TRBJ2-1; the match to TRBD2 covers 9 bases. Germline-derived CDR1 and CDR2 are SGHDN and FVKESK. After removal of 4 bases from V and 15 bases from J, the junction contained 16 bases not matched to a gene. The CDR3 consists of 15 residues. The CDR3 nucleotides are TGTGCCAGCAGCCCTGGTGGCGGGAGGGCCGGGACTCTGTTCTTC. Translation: CASSPGGGRAGTLFF.

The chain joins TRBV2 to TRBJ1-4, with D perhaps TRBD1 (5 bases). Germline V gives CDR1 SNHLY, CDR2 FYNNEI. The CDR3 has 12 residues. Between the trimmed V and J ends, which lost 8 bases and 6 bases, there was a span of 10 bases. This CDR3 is CASAGFHEKLFF. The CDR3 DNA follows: TGTGCCAGCGCAGGGTTTCATGAAAAACTGTTTTTT.

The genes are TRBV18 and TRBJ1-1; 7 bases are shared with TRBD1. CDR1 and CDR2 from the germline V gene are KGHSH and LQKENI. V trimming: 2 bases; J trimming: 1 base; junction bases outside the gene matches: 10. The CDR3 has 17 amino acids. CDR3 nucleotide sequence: TGTGCCAGCTCACCAATCGTAGGGGGCACAGGGAACACTGAAGCTTTCTTT. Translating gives CASSPIVGGTGNTEAFF.

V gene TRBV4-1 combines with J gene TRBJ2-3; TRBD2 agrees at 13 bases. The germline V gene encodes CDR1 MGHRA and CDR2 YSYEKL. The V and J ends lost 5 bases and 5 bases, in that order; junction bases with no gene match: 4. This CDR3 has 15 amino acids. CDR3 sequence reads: CASSGGLAGVDTQYF. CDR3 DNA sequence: TGCGCCAGCAGCGGTGGACTAGCGGGAGTAGATACGCAGTATTTT.

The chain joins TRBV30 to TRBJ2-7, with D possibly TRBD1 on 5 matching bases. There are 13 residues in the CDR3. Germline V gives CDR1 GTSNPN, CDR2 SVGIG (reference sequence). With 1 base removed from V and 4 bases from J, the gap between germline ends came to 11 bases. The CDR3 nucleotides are TGTGCCTGGAGTGCCTTTGCAGGGTACGAGCAGTACTTC. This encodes CAWSAFAGYEQYF.

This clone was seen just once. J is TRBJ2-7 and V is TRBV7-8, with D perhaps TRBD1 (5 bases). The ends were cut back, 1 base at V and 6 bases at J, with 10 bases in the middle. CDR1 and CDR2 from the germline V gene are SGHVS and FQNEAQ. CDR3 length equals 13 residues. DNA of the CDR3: TGTGCCAGCAGCTTAGGACAGAACTTCGAGCAGTACTTC. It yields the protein CASSLGQNFEQYF.

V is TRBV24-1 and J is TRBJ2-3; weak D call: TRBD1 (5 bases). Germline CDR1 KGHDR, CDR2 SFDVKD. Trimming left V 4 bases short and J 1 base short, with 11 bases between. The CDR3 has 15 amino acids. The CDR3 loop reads CATSDPDTRTDTQYF. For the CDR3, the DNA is TGTGCCACCAGTGACCCGGACACCCGCACAGATACGCAGTATTTT.

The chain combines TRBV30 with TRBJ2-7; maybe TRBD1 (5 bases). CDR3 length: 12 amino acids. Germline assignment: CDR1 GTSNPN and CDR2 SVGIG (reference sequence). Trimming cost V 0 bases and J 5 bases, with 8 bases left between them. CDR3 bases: TGTGCCTGGAGTGTATTAGGGGACGAGCAGTACTTC. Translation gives CAWSVLGDEQYF.

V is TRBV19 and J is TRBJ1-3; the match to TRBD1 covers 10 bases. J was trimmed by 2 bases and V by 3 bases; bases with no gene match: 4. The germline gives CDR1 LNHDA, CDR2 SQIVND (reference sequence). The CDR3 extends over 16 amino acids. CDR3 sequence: CASSIPGTGAGNTIYF. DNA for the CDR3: TGTGCCAGTAGTATTCCCGGGACAGGGGCTGGAAACACCATATATTTT. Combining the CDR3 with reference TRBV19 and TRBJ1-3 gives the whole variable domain DGGITQSPKYLFRKEGQNVTLSCEQNLNHDAMYWYRQDPGQGLRLIYYSQIVNDFQKGDIAEGYSVSREKKESFPLTVTSAQKNPTAFYLCASSIPGTGAGNTIYFGEGSWLTVV.